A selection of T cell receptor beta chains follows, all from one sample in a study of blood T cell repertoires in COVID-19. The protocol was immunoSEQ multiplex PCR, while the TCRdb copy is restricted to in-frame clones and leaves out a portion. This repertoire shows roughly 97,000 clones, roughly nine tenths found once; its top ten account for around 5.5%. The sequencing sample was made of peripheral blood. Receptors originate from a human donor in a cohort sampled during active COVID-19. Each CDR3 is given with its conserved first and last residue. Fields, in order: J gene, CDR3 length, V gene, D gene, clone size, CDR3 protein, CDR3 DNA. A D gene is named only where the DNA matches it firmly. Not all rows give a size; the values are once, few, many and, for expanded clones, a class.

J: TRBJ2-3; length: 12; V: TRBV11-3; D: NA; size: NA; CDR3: CASSPGLDTQYF; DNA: TGTGCCAGCAGCCCAGGACTGGATACGCAGTATTTT
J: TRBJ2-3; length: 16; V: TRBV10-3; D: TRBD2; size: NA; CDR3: CAISITSGRDTDTQYF; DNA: TGTGCCATCAGTATTACTAGCGGGAGAGATACAGATACGCAGTATTTT
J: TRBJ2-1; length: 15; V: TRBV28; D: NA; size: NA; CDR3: CASSLEHRVYNEQFF; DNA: TGTGCCAGCAGTTTAGAGCACCGTGTTTACAATGAGCAGTTCTTC
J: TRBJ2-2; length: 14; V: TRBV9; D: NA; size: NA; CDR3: CASSVGQGTGELFF; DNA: TGTGCCAGCAGCGTAGGGCAGGGGACCGGGGAGCTGTTTTTT
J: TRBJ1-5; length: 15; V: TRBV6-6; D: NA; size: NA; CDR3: CASSPHGGNNQPQHF; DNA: TGTGCCAGCAGCCCCCACGGCGGCAACAATCAGCCCCAGCATTTT
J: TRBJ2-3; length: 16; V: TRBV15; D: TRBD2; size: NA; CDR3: CATSPWGGGRTDTQYF; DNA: TGTGCCACCAGCCCCTGGGGGGGTGGAAGGACAGATACGCAGTATTTT
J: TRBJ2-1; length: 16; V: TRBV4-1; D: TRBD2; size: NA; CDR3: CASSQDSLAGVLEQFF; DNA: TGCGCCAGCAGCCAAGATAGCCTAGCGGGAGTACTTGAGCAGTTCTTC
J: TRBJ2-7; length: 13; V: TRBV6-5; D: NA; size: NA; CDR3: CASSFSDRSEQYF; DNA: TGTGCCAGCAGTTTTTCCGACAGGTCCGAGCAGTACTTC
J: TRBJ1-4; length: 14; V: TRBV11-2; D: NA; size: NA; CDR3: CASSLIGGDEKLFF; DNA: TGTGCCAGCAGCCTTATTGGGGGCGATGAAAAACTGTTTTTT
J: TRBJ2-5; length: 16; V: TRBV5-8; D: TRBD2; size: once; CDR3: CASSLVGRGNQETQYF; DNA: TGTGCCAGCAGCTTGGTGGGGAGGGGTAACCAAGAGACCCAGTACTTC
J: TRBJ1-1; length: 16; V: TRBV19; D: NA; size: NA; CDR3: CASSRTGTYLNTEAFF; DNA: TGTGCCAGTAGCCGAACAGGAACTTATTTGAACACTGAAGCTTTCTTT
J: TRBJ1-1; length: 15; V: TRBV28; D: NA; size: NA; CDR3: CASSERGGAHTEAFF; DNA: TGTGCCAGCAGTGAGCGGGGGGGGGCGCACACTGAAGCTTTCTTT
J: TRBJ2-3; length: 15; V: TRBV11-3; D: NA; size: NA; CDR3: CASSRAGAFTDTQYF; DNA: TGTGCCAGCAGTAGGGCGGGGGCCTTCACAGATACGCAGTATTTT
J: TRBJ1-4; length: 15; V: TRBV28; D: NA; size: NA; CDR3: CASSLGLSNNEKLFF; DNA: TGTGCCAGCAGTTTAGGCCTTTCCAATAATGAAAAACTGTTTTTT
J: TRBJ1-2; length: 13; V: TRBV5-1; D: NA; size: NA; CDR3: CASSLPGDYGYTF; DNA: TGCGCCAGCAGCTTGCCAGGGGACTATGGCTACACCTTC
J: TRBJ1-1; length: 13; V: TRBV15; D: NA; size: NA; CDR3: CATSRSGEAGAFF; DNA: TGTGCCACCAGCAGATCCGGCGAGGCTGGGGCTTTCTTT